The 27 T cell receptor beta chains given below trace back to one sample, sequenced in a study of T cells in women clearing cervical HPV infection. Sequenced by immunoSEQ multiplex PCR; TCRdb stores in-frame clones only, minus some. The sample has 40,000 or so clones. The sample was blood buffy coat. These receptor sequences come from a woman between 18 and 70 years old with a cervical HPV16 infection that either progressed to CIN3+ or cleared (not recorded which).

A note on this clone: Read coverage stops 3 residues before the CDR3 terminus; the germline J gene supplies the remainder. This chain uses TRBV30 with TRBJ2-3, with TRBD2 identical over 7 bases. The CDR3 runs to 16 residues. V shed 4 bases, J shed 5 bases, and the junction held 15 bases outside the gene matches. The germline gives CDR1 GTSNPN, CDR2 SVGIG (reference sequence). The sequenced part of the CDR3 DNA is TGTGCCTGGACCCCCTTGGGGGGGAGGGAGGGAGATACG. Amino acid sequence: CAWTPLGGREGDT. The whole CDR3 is CAWTPLGGREGDTQYF.

Of note for this clone: The read ends 3 residues before the CDR3 terminus; that terminus is restored from the germline J gene. The rearrangement joins TRBV7-9 to TRBJ2-2, with D possibly being TRBD1 (5 bases). V was clipped by 1 base and J by 3 bases, with 9 bases between them. Germline V gene sequence: CDR1 SEHNR, CDR2 FQNEAQ (reference sequence). The CDR3 contains 15 residues. Partial CDR3 DNA: TGTGCCAGCAGCTTAGACAGGACCTACACCGGGGAG. Translation: CASSLDRTYTGE. The entire CDR3 protein reads CASSLDRTYTGELFF.

Points on this clone: The sequence runs out 3 residues before the end of the CDR3; the remainder is reconstructed from the germline J gene. The chain links TRBV5-1 to TRBJ2-1; 11 bases map to TRBD2. CDR3 length: 16 residues. CDR1 is SGHRS and CDR2 is YFSETQ in the germline V gene. Trimming took 4 bases from V and 2 from J; bases not matched to a gene: 5. Partial CDR3 DNA: TGCGCCAGCAGCGCCCCGACTAGCGGGGCCTACAATGAG. Translation: CASSAPTSGAYNE. The whole CDR3 protein reads CASSAPTSGAYNEQFF.

Comment on this clone: The read stops 3 residues short of the end of the CDR3; the missing end is completed from the germline J gene. This sequence joins TRBV19 and TRBJ1-4; 12 bases align to TRBD1. The germline CDR1 and CDR2 sequences are LNHDA and SQIVND (reference sequence). Trimming removed 5 bases from V and 0 bases from J; junction bases left unmatched: 7. This CDR3 is 18 amino acids long. CDR3 DNA (partial): TGTGCCAGTAGTCCAGGGACAGGGGGCGTTGCAACTAATGAAAAA. Its protein is CASSPGTGGVATNEK. The whole CDR3 protein reads CASSPGTGGVATNEKLFF.

With respect to this clone: The read finishes 3 residues shy of the CDR3 end, and the germline J gene is used to complete it. The rearrangement links TRBV7-3 to TRBJ2-7; D is uncertain. Trimming left V 5 bases short and J 6 bases short, with 17 bases between. The V gene's germline CDR1 is SGHTA and CDR2 FQGTGA. The CDR3 runs to 14 residues. The CDR3 DNA, read in part, is TGTGCCAGCAGCCTGCCGTTTACAGTGGGCGAG. Translation gives CASSLPFTVGE. Given in full, the CDR3 is CASSLPFTVGEQYF. The full variable domain, completed using reference TRBV7-3 and TRBJ2-7, is GAGVSQTPSNKVTEKGKYVELRCDPISGHTALYWYRQSLGQGPEFLIYFQGTGAADDSGLPNDRFFAVRPEGSVSTLKIQRTERGDSAVYLCASSLPFTVGEQYFGPGTRLTVT.

Worth noting for this clone: The CDR3 is cut off 3 residues early in the read; its end comes from the germline J gene. The genes are TRBV7-6 and TRBJ1-4, with D possibly TRBD1 on 5 matching bases. Germline V gives CDR1 SGHVS, CDR2 FNYEAQ. CDR3 length equals 13 residues. The covered CDR3 bases are TGTGCCAGCAGCCCCTCGCAGGGTTCACCA. Protein sequence: CASSPSQGSP. The CDR3, in full, reads CASSPSQGSPLFF.

As concerns this clone: The read ends 3 residues shy of where the CDR3 ends; the end is completed using the germline J gene. This sequence joins TRBV19 and TRBJ2-2; D is possibly TRBD1 (5 bases). Germline CDR1 is LNHDA and CDR2 is SQIVND (reference sequence). This CDR3 is built from 14 residues. The CDR3 DNA, read in part, is TGTGCCAGTAGTTTGCAGGGTCCGGGTGAAAAG. This sequence encodes CASSLQGPGEK. The full CDR3 is CASSLQGPGEKLFF.

As for this clone: The read ends 3 residues before the CDR3 terminus; that terminus is restored from the germline J gene. The chain combines TRBV19 with TRBJ1-5, with a tentative D call TRBD1 (6 bases). This CDR3 spans 15 amino acids. The V end was cut by 6 bases, the J end by 1 base, with 13 bases between. Germline V gives CDR1 LNHDA, CDR2 SQIVND (reference sequence). The DNA read from the CDR3 is TGTGCCAGTAGGAAGGACAGTGCCAGCAATCAGCCC. As protein: CASRKDSASNQP. The whole CDR3 reads CASRKDSASNQPQHF.

Partial CDR3 DNA: TGTGCCATCAGACCGACAGGGGGCTTGTATAATTCACCC. This codes for CAIRPTGGLYNSP. The complete CDR3 reads CAIRPTGGLYNSPLHF. This chain uses TRBV10-3 with TRBJ1-6, with 10 bases identical to TRBD1. Coverage ceases 3 residues before the CDR3 finishes, and the germline J gene fills in the end. This CDR3 contains 16 residues. J lost 4 bases, V lost 6 bases, and 6 bases had no gene match. Looked up from germline, CDR1 is ENHRY and CDR2 is SYGVKD.

As regards this clone: Read sequence stops 3 residues before the CDR3 end, and the germline J gene provides the missing end. V gene TRBV5-1 combines with J gene TRBJ2-1; perhaps TRBD1 as D (5 bases). The CDR3 sequence is 14 residues long. Germline V gene data show CDR1 as SGHRS and CDR2 as YFSETQ. Trimming stripped 0 bases from V and 9 bases from J, with 13 bases between. Partial CDR3 DNA: TGCGCCAGCAGCTTGGGGAAAACAGGCGGTGAG. Protein: CASSLGKTGGE. The full CDR3 protein reads CASSLGKTGGEQFF.

With regard to this clone: A read error may account for a junction end that differs from germline. Sequencing ends 3 residues short of the CDR3 end; the germline J gene provides the rest. This sample also contains other DNA sequences that code for the same CDR3. The rearrangement uses TRBV7-8 and TRBJ1-3; weak D call: TRBD1 (6 bases). The V gene's germline CDR1 is SGHVS and CDR2 FQNEAQ. This CDR3 is built from 13 residues. CDR3 DNA (partial): TGTGCCAGCAGCTTTACGACAGGAAACACA. It is translated as CASSFTTGNT. The full-length CDR3 reads as CASSFTTGNTIYF.

Turning to this clone: Coverage ceases 3 residues before the CDR3 finishes, and the germline J gene fills in the end. The V gene is TRBV7-3, the J gene TRBJ2-2; TRBD1 matches at 8 bases. The junction had 3 bases not matched to a gene; V was cut back by 5 bases and J by 7 bases. The CDR3 length is 13 residues. Germline CDR1 SGHTA, CDR2 FQGTGA. This CDR3 reads CASSQQGGGELFF. The sequenced CDR3 bases are TGTGCCAGCAGCCAACAGGGGGGCGGGGAG.

Points on this clone: The CDR3 goes on 3 residues after the read ends, and that part is filled in from the germline J gene. The chain joins TRBV6-1 to TRBJ2-4, with D perhaps TRBD1 (5 bases). Germline CDR1 is MNHNS and CDR2 is SASEGT. The CDR3 has 15 amino acids. The CDR3 DNA, read in part, is TGTGCCAGCAGTGAAGGAGGCAGGGAACGTGGTGGT. This sequence encodes CASSEGGRERGG. The whole CDR3 sequence is CASSEGGRERGGQYF.

With regard to this clone: The read gets to within 3 residues of the CDR3 end, and the germline J gene fills in the rest. The genes are TRBV7-2 and TRBJ2-1; D perhaps matches TRBD1 (5 bases). Germline CDR1 and CDR2: SGHTA and FQGNSA. The germline V and J ends were trimmed by 5 bases and 0 bases, with 8 bases remaining between them. CDR3 length: 14 residues. CDR3 DNA, as far as it was read: TGTGCCAGCAGCATAGACAGCTCCTACAATGAG. It codes for CASSIDSSYNE. The CDR3 as a whole reads CASSIDSSYNEQFF.

Remarks on this clone: The read terminates 3 residues before the CDR3 end, so the remaining end is supplied by the germline J gene. The chain recombines TRBV2 with TRBJ2-4; 8 bases line up with TRBD2. Germline loops: CDR1 SNHLY, CDR2 FYNNEI. This CDR3 has 14 amino acids. The V segment lost 3 bases and the J segment 5 bases; nucleotides outside the gene matches: 3. CDR3 bases read: TGTGCCAGCAGTGACGCGGGAGGTCAAAACATT. Amino acids: CASSDAGGQNI. The whole CDR3 reads CASSDAGGQNIQYF. The variable domain in full, completed from reference TRBV2 and TRBJ2-4, reads EPEVTQTPSHQVTQMGQEVILRCVPISNHLYFYWYRQILGQKVEFLVSFYNNEISEKSEIFDDQFSVERPDGSNFTLKIRSTKLEDSAMYFCASSDAGGQNIQYFGAGTRLSVL.

Notes on this clone: Sequencing ends 3 residues short of the CDR3 end; the germline J gene provides the rest. The V call is TRBV7-9, the J call TRBJ1-5, with D possibly being TRBD1 (5 bases). CDR1 is SEHNR and CDR2 is FQNEAQ in the germline V gene (reference sequence). Trimming pared 5 bases from V and 4 bases from J, leaving 6 bases between. CDR3 size: 12 residues. The covered CDR3 bases are TGTGCCAGCAGCCCAGGGAATCAGCCC. It yields the protein CASSPGNQP. The full CDR3 is CASSPGNQPQHF.

Details on this clone: The CDR3 end lies 3 residues beyond the end of the read and is filled in from the germline J gene. The chain couples TRBV2 to TRBJ1-4; 7 bases are a match to TRBD1. The CDR3 is made up of 14 amino acids. Germline V gives CDR1 SNHLY, CDR2 FYNNEI. Losses at the gene ends were 8 bases for V and 7 bases for J; bases not matched to a gene: 10. The DNA read from the CDR3 is TGTGCCAGCGGATCGACAGGGAGCATTGAAAAA. Residues: CASGSTGSIEK. The complete CDR3 protein is CASGSTGSIEKLFF.

Turning to this clone: The read ends 3 residues shy of where the CDR3 ends; the end is completed using the germline J gene. This rearrangement joins TRBV7-9 to TRBJ2-3; D ambiguous. The CDR3 totals 13 residues. Germline CDR1 and CDR2: SEHNR and FQNEAQ (reference sequence). The CDR3 here is CASSLASNQPQYF. Partial CDR3 DNA: TGTGCCAGCAGCTTAGCTAGCAATCAGCCG.

Concerning this clone itself: The read ends 3 residues shy of where the CDR3 ends; the end is completed using the germline J gene. The V call is TRBV29-1, the J call TRBJ2-7, with 8 nucleotides matching TRBD1. This CDR3 has 13 amino acids. Germline lookup yields CDR1 SQVTM and CDR2 ANQGSEA. V was pared by 7 bases and J by 0 bases, with 5 bases of the junction left unmatched. The sequenced CDR3 bases are TGCAGCGCAACGGACAGGGCCTCCTACGAG. This sequence encodes CSATDRASYE. The full CDR3 is CSATDRASYEQYF.

About this clone: The observed sequence ends 3 residues before the CDR3 terminus, with the missing tail filled in from the germline J gene. The chain employs TRBV5-1 and TRBJ1-6; TRBD1 is a possible D gene (5 bases). This CDR3 spans 16 amino acids. V lost 0 bases, J lost 7 bases, and 14 bases lay in between. Germline CDR1 and CDR2: SGHRS and YFSETQ. The sequenced part of the CDR3 DNA is TGCGCCAGCAGCTTGGATCCAGGGAGGGAGAATTCACCC. Its translation is CASSLDPGRENSP. The full CDR3 reads CASSLDPGRENSPLHF.

Regarding this clone: The CDR3 end lies 3 residues beyond the end of the read and is filled in from the germline J gene. The rearrangement links TRBV30 to TRBJ2-1, with 7 bases identical to TRBD2. CDR3 length: 12 amino acids. The V gene end was trimmed by 3 bases and the J gene end by 9 bases; junction bases not matched to a gene: 5. Germline lookup yields CDR1 GTSNPN and CDR2 SVGIG (reference sequence). CDR3 bases read: TGTGCCTGGAGCGAGACTAGCACTGAG. It encodes CAWSETSTE. The CDR3 reads in full as CAWSETSTEQFF.

A note on this clone: The read gets to within 3 residues of the CDR3 end, and the germline J gene fills in the rest. This chain uses TRBV10-2 with TRBJ1-2; perhaps TRBD1 as D (5 bases). CDR1 and CDR2 (germline): WSHSY, SAAADI. This CDR3 comprises 16 residues. The CDR3: CASSWGSGATSYDYTF. Partial CDR3 DNA: TGCGCCAGCAGTTGGGGTAGCGGGGCTACCTCCTACGAC.

About this clone itself: The CDR3 end is not reached by the read, which stops 3 residues before it; the germline J gene fills it in. The chain recombines TRBV19 with TRBJ1-2, with 11 bases that match TRBD1. The CDR3 extends over 15 amino acids. Germline V lookup: CDR1 LNHDA, CDR2 SQIVND (reference sequence). V lost 7 bases and J lost 1; bases outside the gene matches: 5. Here the CDR3 reads CASISDRGLNYGYTF. Incomplete CDR3 DNA: TGTGCCAGTATTTCGGACAGGGGGCTTAACTATGGC.

Notes on this clone: The read halts 3 residues ahead of the CDR3 end, with the missing end drawn from the germline J gene. The chain has TRBV30 and TRBJ2-1; TRBD2 agrees at 16 bases. The junction had 7 bases not matched to a gene; V was cut back by 2 bases and J by 9 bases. This CDR3 region has 16 residues. Germline V lookup: CDR1 GTSNPN, CDR2 SVGIG (reference sequence). The DNA read from the CDR3 is TGTGCCTGGAGTCCGGGACTAGCGGGGGGGCAGAGTGAG. Encoded protein: CAWSPGLAGGQSE. The full CDR3 protein is CAWSPGLAGGQSEQFF.

In the case of this clone: The CDR3 end falls 3 residues outside the read, so it is completed with the germline J gene. The chain carries TRBV7-9 and TRBJ2-5; 7 bases align to TRBD1. The trim removed 4 bases at V and 5 bases at J, leaving 7 bases unmatched. Germline values: CDR1 SEHNR, CDR2 FQNEAQ (reference sequence). CDR3 length: 14 amino acids. The CDR3 spells CASSSMTGRETQYF. The covered CDR3 bases are TGTGCCAGCAGCTCAATGACAGGGCGGGAGACC.

With regard to this clone: The read terminates 3 residues before the CDR3 end, so the remaining end is supplied by the germline J gene. The rearrangement uses TRBV7-9 and TRBJ1-1, with D possibly being TRBD1 (5 bases). The germline V gene has CDR1 SEHNR and CDR2 FQNEAQ (reference sequence). Trimming cost V 4 bases and J 1 base, with 7 bases left between them. The CDR3 is made up of 13 amino acids. The covered CDR3 bases are TGTGCCAGCAGCTATACAGGGAACACTGAA. Amino acids: CASSYTGNTE. The entire CDR3 sequence reads CASSYTGNTEAFF.

About this clone: Read sequence stops 3 residues before the CDR3 end, and the germline J gene provides the missing end. This chain connects TRBV19 to TRBJ2-1; a weak D match, TRBD2 (6 bases). Germline-derived CDR1 and CDR2 are LNHDA and SQIVND (reference sequence). The CDR3 contains 16 residues. V was clipped by 7 bases and J by 9 bases, with 25 bases between them. CDR3 amino acids: CASNTLFRAGTGEQFF. The DNA read from the CDR3 is TGTGCCAGTAATACCCTCTTTCGAGCGGGTACGGGTGAG.